This T cell receptor (beta chain) comes out of a study of identical twins. Study-wide findings and caveats: Zero-insertion analyses could be partly confounded by invariant MAIT and iNKT cells. Out-of-frame alpha sequences shared by twins were enriched for low generation probability.

Template switching added a universal primer site; cDNA carried unique molecular identifiers. In TCRdb, the 5' RACE reads were re-called with MiXCR into one record per CDR3 protein. The table shows 240,000 or so distinct CDR3 sequences, with roughly 10% occurring only once. Donors were all healthy Caucasians. This clonotype was picked up many times. Antigen unknown. This CDR3 is built from 13 residues. Germline V gene sequence: CDR1 SGHRS, CDR2 YFSETQ. V lost 6 bases and J 2 bases, leaving 11 bases between the germline ends. The sample taken for sequencing was memory T cells sorted from blood. V is TRBV5-1 and J is TRBJ2-5, with D perhaps assigned TRBD1 or TRBD2 (7 bases each). The TCR originated in a man aged 50 to 60 in good health. The CDR3 DNA is TGCGCCAGCAAGCGGGACAGACAAGAGACCCAGTACTTC. Its protein product is CASKRDRQETQYF.